These 5 T cell receptor beta chains share one sample of origin, sequenced in a study of T cells after somatic rescue of genetic block. The data were produced by immunoSEQ multiplex PCR, yet TCRdb's version contains in-frame clones alone and is incomplete. The repertoire holds 55,000 to 70,000 clones, with 85% to 95% as singletons. Material for sequencing was peripheral blood mononuclear cells (PBMCs). The origin of the receptors is a man between 40 and 49 years old.

For the CDR3, the DNA is TGTGCCAGCAGTGATCTTAGTCAGGGTGGCACTGAAGCTTTCTTT. It codes for CASSDLSQGGTEAFF. The genes are TRBV2 and TRBJ1-1; weak D call: TRBD1 (5 bases). V was cut by 3 bases and J by 4 bases, with 15 bases left in between. The V gene's germline CDR1 is SNHLY and CDR2 FYNNEI. This CDR3 comprises 15 residues.

CDR3: CASSIDVRYRDTQYF. In DNA, the CDR3 is TGTGCCAGTAGTATAGATGTGCGGTACAGAGATACGCAGTATTTT. The genes are TRBV19 and TRBJ2-3; D is undetermined. CDR3 length equals 15 residues. The V end lost 0 bases, the J end lost 5 bases, and 12 bases lay between the germline ends. Germline lookup yields CDR1 LNHDA and CDR2 SQIVND (reference sequence).

J is TRBJ2-3 and V is TRBV4-1; tentative D call: TRBD1 (5 bases). The CDR3 is 15 residues long. Germline CDR1 reads MGHRA; CDR2 reads YSYEKL. Trimming shortened V by 0 bases and J by 5 bases, and 12 bases separated the two germline ends. Here the CDR3 DNA reads TGCGCCAGCAGCCAAGACCCCCGACAGTTAGATACGCAGTATTTT. Its translation: CASSQDPRQLDTQYF.

The chain has TRBV7-6 and TRBJ2-7; 8 nucleotides agree with TRBD1. Germline V lookup: CDR1 SGHVS, CDR2 FNYEAQ. With 5 bases clipped from V and 7 bases from J, the junction kept 10 bases outside the gene matches. The CDR3 sequence is 14 residues long. The CDR3 reads CASSHGQGVREQYF. The DNA for the CDR3 is TGTGCCAGCAGCCACGGACAGGGAGTGCGAGAGCAGTACTTC. Combining the CDR3 with reference TRBV7-6 and TRBJ2-7 gives the whole variable domain GAGVSQSPRYKVTKRGQDVALRCDPISGHVSLYWYRQALGQGPEFLTYFNYEAQQDKSGLPNDRFSAERPEGSISTLTIQRTEQRDSAMYRCASSHGQGVREQYFGPGTRLTVT.

The chain is built from TRBV5-1 and TRBJ2-7; no firm D call. The CDR3 runs 14 residues. With 5 bases removed from V and 5 bases from J, the gap between germline ends came to 17 bases. Germline CDR1 is SGHRS and CDR2 is YFSETQ. CDR3 sequence reads: CASSPVDGGDEQYF. CDR3 in DNA: TGCGCCAGCAGTCCAGTAGATGGTGGGGACGAGCAGTACTTC.